The text below deals with one T cell receptor (beta chain). What it recognizes is unknown. These data belong to a study of cytomegalovirus exposure and HLA in healthy donors. Study at large: It was reported in a later analysis that the same platform had been used for the 90 to 150 validation repertoires as for the roughly 670 first-cohort repertoires.

Overall study findings and caveats: The CMV antigen specificity of a few CMV-associated chains was confirmed through in vitro analysis. TCR sequences were mostly rare, though some public TCRs occurred in many donors. Investigators reported over 150 TCR beta chains as tied to cytomegalovirus.

Germline V gene data show CDR1 as MDHEN and CDR2 as SYDVKM. The V gene lost 3 bases and the J gene lost 4 bases, with 7 bases spanning the gap. This CDR3 is built from 13 residues. The repertoire was sequenced with immunoSEQ multiplex PCR; TCRdb's copy has only in-frame clones and lacks some. This table has 150,000 to 200,000 clones, 75% to 90% appearing once. This clonotype originated in a man aged 18 to 29 in good health and CMV-seropositive. The sequenced sample consisted of PBMCs. The gene calls are TRBV28 and TRBJ1-3; D is unresolved. The CDR3 sequence: CASSFALGNTIYF. For the CDR3, the DNA is TGTGCCAGCAGTTTCGCGTTGGGAAACACCATATATTTT.